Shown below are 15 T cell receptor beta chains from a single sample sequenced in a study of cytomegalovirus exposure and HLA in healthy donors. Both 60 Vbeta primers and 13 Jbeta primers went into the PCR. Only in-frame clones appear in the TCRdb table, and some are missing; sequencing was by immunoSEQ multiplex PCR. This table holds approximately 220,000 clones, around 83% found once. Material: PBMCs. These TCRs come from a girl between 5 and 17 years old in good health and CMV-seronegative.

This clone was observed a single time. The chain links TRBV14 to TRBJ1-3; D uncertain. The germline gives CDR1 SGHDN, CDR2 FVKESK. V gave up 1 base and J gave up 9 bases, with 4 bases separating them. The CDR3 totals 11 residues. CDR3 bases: TGTGCCAGCAGCCAAGCCAGCACCATATATTTT. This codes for CASSQASTIYF.

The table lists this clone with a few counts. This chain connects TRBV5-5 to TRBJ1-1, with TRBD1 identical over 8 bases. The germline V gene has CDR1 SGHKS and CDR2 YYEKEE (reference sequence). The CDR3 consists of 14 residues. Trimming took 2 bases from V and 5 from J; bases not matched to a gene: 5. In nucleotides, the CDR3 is TGTGCCAGCAGCTTAGGACAGGGAGGGACTGAAGCTTTCTTT. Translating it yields CASSLGQGGTEAFF.

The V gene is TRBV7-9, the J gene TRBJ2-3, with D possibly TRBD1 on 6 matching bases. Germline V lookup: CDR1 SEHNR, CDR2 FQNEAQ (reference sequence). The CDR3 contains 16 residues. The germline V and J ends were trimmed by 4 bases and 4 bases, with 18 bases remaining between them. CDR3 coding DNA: TGTGCCAGCAGCTCACCGGGACACCCCGCCGCAGATACGCAGTATTTT. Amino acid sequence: CASSSPGHPAADTQYF.

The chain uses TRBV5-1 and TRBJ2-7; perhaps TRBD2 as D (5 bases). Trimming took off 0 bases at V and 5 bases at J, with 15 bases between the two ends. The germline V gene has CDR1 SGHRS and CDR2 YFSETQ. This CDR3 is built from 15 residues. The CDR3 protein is CASSLDGVSENEQYF. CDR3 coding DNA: TGCGCCAGCAGCTTGGACGGGGTGTCCGAAAACGAGCAGTACTTC.

The CDR3 loop reads CASSPQRANNEQFF. The CDR3 nucleotides are TGTGCCAGCAGCCCGCAGCGGGCCAACAATGAGCAGTTCTTC. The chain combines TRBV14 with TRBJ2-1; D possibly corresponds to TRBD2 (6 bases). The CDR3 is 14 residues long. Trimming took off 4 bases at V and 5 bases at J, with 12 bases between the two ends. The germline CDR1 and CDR2 sequences are SGHDN and FVKESK.

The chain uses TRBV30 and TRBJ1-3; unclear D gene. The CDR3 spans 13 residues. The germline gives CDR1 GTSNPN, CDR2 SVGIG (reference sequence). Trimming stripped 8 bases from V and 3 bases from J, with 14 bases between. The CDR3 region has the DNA TGTGCCCAAACTGCTTCCCTTGGAAACACCATATATTTT. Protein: CAQTASLGNTIYF.

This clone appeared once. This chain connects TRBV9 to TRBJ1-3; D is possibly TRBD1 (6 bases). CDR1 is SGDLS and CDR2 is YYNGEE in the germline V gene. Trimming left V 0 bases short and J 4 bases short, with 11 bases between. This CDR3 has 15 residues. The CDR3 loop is CASSVGDNQGNTIYF. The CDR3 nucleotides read TGTGCCAGCAGCGTAGGGGACAACCAAGGAAACACCATATATTTT.

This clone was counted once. For the CDR3, the DNA is TGCGCCAGCAGCAGGACTAGTCCTCTTAATGAGCAGTTCTTC. Translating it yields CASSRTSPLNEQFF. This chain links TRBV5-1 with TRBJ2-1; 7 bases agree with TRBD2. The CDR3 is 14 residues long. CDR1 and CDR2 (germline): SGHRS, YFSETQ. V was pared by 4 bases and J by 7 bases, with 8 bases of the junction left unmatched.

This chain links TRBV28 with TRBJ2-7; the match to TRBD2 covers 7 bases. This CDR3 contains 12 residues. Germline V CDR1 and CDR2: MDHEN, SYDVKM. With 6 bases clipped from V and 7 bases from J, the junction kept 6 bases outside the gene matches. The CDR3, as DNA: TGTGCCAGCAGCTTCTTTAGCGGGGAGCAGTACTTC. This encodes CASSFFSGEQYF. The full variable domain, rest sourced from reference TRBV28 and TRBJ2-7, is DVKVTQSSRYLVKRTGEKVFLECVQDMDHENMFWYRQDPGLGLRLIYFSYDVKMKEKGDIPEGYSVSREKKERFSLILESASTNQTSMYLCASSFFSGEQYFGPGTRLTVT.

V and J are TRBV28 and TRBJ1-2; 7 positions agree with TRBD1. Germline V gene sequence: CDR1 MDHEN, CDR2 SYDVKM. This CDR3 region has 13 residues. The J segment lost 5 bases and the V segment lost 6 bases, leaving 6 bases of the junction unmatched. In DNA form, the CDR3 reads TGTGCCAGCAGACAACAGGGGAAGTATGGCTACACCTTC. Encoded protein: CASRQQGKYGYTF.

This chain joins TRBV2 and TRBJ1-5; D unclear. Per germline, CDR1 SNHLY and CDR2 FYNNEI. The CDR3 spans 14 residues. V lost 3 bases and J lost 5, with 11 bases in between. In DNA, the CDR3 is TGTGCCAGCAGTGATCGGAGGAGGGATCAGCCCCAGCATTTT. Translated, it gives CASSDRRRDQPQHF.

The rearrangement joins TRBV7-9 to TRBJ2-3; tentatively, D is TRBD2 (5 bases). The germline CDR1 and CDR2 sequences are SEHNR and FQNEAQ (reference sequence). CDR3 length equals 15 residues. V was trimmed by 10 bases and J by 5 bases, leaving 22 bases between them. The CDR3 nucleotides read TGTGCCAAAGGCGAACTATCGGGATTGCTAGATACGCAGTATTTT. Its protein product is CAKGELSGLLDTQYF. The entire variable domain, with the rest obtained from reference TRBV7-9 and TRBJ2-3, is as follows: DTGVSQNPRHKITKRGQNVTFRCDPISEHNRLYWYRQTLGQGPEFLTYFQNEAQLEKSRLLSDRFSAERPKGSFSTLEIQRTEQGDSAMYLCAKGELSGLLDTQYFGPGTRLTVL.

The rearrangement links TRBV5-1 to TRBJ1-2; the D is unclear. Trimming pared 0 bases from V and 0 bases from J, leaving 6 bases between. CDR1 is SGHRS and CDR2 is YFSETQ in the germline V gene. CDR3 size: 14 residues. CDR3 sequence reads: CASSLDTANYGYTF. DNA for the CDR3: TGCGCCAGCAGCTTGGACACCGCTAACTATGGCTACACCTTC.

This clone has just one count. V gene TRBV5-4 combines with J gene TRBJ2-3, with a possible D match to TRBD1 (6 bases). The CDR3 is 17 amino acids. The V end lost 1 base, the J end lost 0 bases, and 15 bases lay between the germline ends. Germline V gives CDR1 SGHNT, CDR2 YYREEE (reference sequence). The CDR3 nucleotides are TGTGCCAGCAGCTTGAGGGGGAGCGCATCTAGCACAGATACGCAGTATTTT. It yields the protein CASSLRGSASSTDTQYF.

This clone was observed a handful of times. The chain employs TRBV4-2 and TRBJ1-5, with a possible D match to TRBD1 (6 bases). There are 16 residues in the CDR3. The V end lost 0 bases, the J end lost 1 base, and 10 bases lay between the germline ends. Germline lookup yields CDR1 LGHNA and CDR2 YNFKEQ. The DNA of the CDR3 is TGTGCCAGCAGCCAAGATCCCGGACAGAGCAATCAGCCCCAGCATTTT. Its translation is CASSQDPGQSNQPQHF.